The sequence of this T cell receptor (beta chain) was determined in a study of T cells in Graves' hyperthyroidism and ophthalmopathy. The CDR3 length is 15 residues. CDR1 and CDR2 (germline): MNHNS, SASEGT. V was pared by 6 bases and J by 8 bases, with 11 bases of the junction left unmatched. RNA transcripts gave rise to amplified TCR beta CDR3 regions. The study used the HTBI primer set for a first-round RT-PCR of the TCR CDR3. From the multiplex PCR reads, TCRdb called clonotypes with MiXCR, one entry per CDR3 protein. The table includes 250,000 to 300,000 distinct CDR3 sequences, roughly 19% detected once.

The receptor was derived from a man in his fifties or sixties with Graves' ophthalmopathy. Sequencing used blood. The chain is built from TRBV6-1 and TRBJ1-1; 11 nucleotides line up with TRBD1. The chain's CDR3 is CASRTGTGGGSEAFF. The CDR3, as DNA: TGTGCCAGCAGAACCGGGACAGGGGGAGGTAGCGAAGCTTTCTTT.